Described below is a single T cell receptor beta chain sequence and its context. Its antigen specificity is not known. Base qualities are missing; no much larger clone stands one base away. Library preparation employed the immunoSEQ multiplex PCR assay. For the multiplex PCR, a mixture combining 60 forward primers for TCR Vbeta segments and 13 reverse primers for TCR Jbeta segments was used. The CDR3 region of rearranged TCR beta genes was amplified from genomic DNA with a multiplex PCR assay. Amplified TCR beta libraries were sequenced as 87-base-pair reads on the Illumina HiSeq System. Under the source paper's analysis protocol: A later analysis tallied roughly 80 million unique TCR beta chains across the 640 or so repertoires, and approximately 9.9 million of those chains were shared by two or more donors. To remove PCR and sequencing errors, raw reads were error-corrected and collapsed into unique sequences using a nearest-neighbor algorithm that merged closely related sequences. Alignment of CDR3 sequences to IMGT reference sequences was used to assign V, D and J gene segments. Each retained sequence needed at least a six-nucleotide match to both a V gene segment and a J gene segment. A rearrangement counted as productive if the CDR3 had no stop codons and remained in frame with V and J, and every other rearrangement counted as non-productive. Following IMGT convention, CDR3 was defined as the stretch from the second conserved V-encoded cysteine to the conserved J-encoded phenylalanine. Sequences without an unambiguous match to a single V gene segment were excluded from the earlier analysis of a few hundred of the donors. An earlier analysis of fewer than 750 of the donors classified V segments as functional when productive rearrangements were above 56.7% and as segregating when the standard deviation between donors was above 5%. To diagnose cytomegalovirus status from the catalog of TCR beta chain sequences, a statistical classification framework was built. In a later analysis, V and J genes were assigned by comparing TCR nucleotide sequences against IMGT/GENE-DB human TR gene sequences. A later analysis assigned CDR3 sequences and most-parsimonious VDJ recombination scenarios with the TCRdist pipeline. In a later analysis, each TCR beta chain was defined by its CDR3 amino acid sequence together with its V-gene family, and reads without a unique V-gene family were excluded. To address suspected cross-contamination and a sequencing artifact, a later analysis removed around 590 highly shared, low-generation-probability nucleotide sequences. In a later analysis, a clonal expansion index for each public chain was calculated from normalized within-repertoire ranks of inferred template counts. Generation probabilities in a later analysis came from a VDJ recombination model fitted to out-of-frame rearrangements, and those results were checked against IGoR. Hypergeometric tests were used in a later analysis to score TCR-TCR, TCR-HLA and TCR-CMV co-occurrence, with a repertoire-size bias correction applied to the TCR pairs. In a later analysis, false discovery rates were estimated by permuting HLA or CMV assignments 20 times. A later analysis grouped co-occurring TCRs with DBSCAN, adding TCRdist sequence similarity when clustering within HLA-allele-positive subsets. Repertoires with fewer than 30,000 or more than 120,000 public chains were left out of co-occurrence clustering, as were five repertoires with anomalous nucleotide sharing. Entries here come from immuneACCESS through TCRdb and include only in-frame sequences with V and J called. Some clones fail to appear in such tables; in the studies checked, an unresolved V gene covers under half of the shortfall, and the cause of the remainder is unknown. The D gene and trimming were derived from the DNA, and the V and J assignments and clone size from that table. The sample records about 130,000 clones, 65% to 75% of which are singletons. Of the sample, approximately 6% falls within the top ten clones.

In total, roughly 670 healthy bone marrow donors made up the cohort. All cohort members were sampled while nominally healthy, although unrecorded immune exposures were likely present. The donor was CMV seropositive and belonged to the group of 250 to 300 seropositive cohort members. A peripheral blood sample was provided by each donor, and peripheral blood mononuclear cells were used for TCR beta sequencing. The Qiagen DNeasy Blood Extraction Kit was used to extract genomic DNA from the blood cell samples. The sample originates from a study of cytomegalovirus exposure and HLA in healthy donors (dated by TCRdb to 2016 to 2017). Turning to the overall study: An earlier analysis of about 530 of the donors reported about 280 Gb of sequence data and 90 million to 120 million unique TCR beta sequences obtained from approximately 180 million T cells. Roughly 290 gigabases of sequencing data and around 85 million unique TCR sequences made up an early release that covered several hundred HLA-typed donors. Of the roughly 410 genotyped donors, roughly 80% were placed in the genetic ancestry cluster associated with self-reported Caucasian donors. The study aimed to test whether cataloging public T cell receptors could reveal signatures of past pathogen exposure. The T cell repertoires of 666 subjects were profiled by immunosequencing and related to cytomegalovirus serostatus. Besides the first cohort of approximately 670 subjects, a separate validation cohort made up of 120 different subjects was used. To predict cytomegalovirus infection status, the study combined high-throughput TCR immunosequencing, statistical association of individual TCRs with disease status, and machine learning. A later analysis re-examined previously published TCR beta repertoires from over 500 donors and added high-resolution HLA genotyping to investigate patterns of TCR occurrence. Rather than drawing on any new phenotypic data, the later analysis identified candidate immune exposures from TCR beta sequences and the way those sequences occurred across donors. To decide whether each TCR beta V gene segment behaved as functional or pseudogenic, an earlier analysis of approximately 590 of the donors relied on high-throughput TCR beta sequencing. Donor age, sex, ethnicity and CMV serostatus were collected together with the repertoire data. In a later genetic analysis, genome-wide SNP genotypes for about three fifths of the 666 donors were used, and that subset was treated as a discovery cohort. Every discovery cohort repertoire had been produced on one sequencing platform. Class I and class II HLA loci were covered by the typing at four-digit resolution. The number of typed donors differed by locus: about 620-640 for A, B, C, DRB1 and DQB1; 522 for DQA1; 606 for DPA1; and about 450 for DPB1. Four or five DR-DQ haplotypes were handled as single units for association and clustering, since linkage in the cohort was strong. On average, around 240,000 unique TCR beta nucleotide sequences were sequenced per donor among 398 genotyped donors of the cohort, with approximately 18% of those sequences being non-productive.

The paper as a whole reports these results and caveats: A later analysis found that TCR association rates varied across HLA loci, with DRB1 alleles showing the most associated TCRs and HLA-C alleles the fewest. Because counts were too low, fewer than 20 rarely observed V segments, including chromosome 9 orphons, were excluded from the earlier analysis of roughly 580 of the donors. Presence/absence analyses assumed roughly uniform sequencing depth across donors, an assumption that may not hold. Broadly in line with IMGT annotations, most TCR beta V segments showed up in productive rearrangements about 87% or about 30% of the time in an earlier analysis of around 550 of the donors. The study gave a list of over 150 TCR beta chains associated with cytomegalovirus. A later analysis reported that several top co-occurrence clusters appeared linked to parvovirus B19, influenza, CMV and Epstein-Barr virus. Only TCR beta chains were sequenced in this cohort, and the absence of alpha or paired-chain data limited detectable features. Immune exposure information for the cohort was limited to CMV serostatus. Some IMGT-functional V segments, including TRBV6-2 and TRBV6-3, could not be told apart with the 87-base-pair reads, so those segments were excluded. An association between a missense DCLRE1C variant and V-gene and J-gene trimming of TCR beta chains was found in a later genetic analysis and replicated in an independent cohort. Compared with the roughly 600-donor mean, donors in an Asian-associated ancestry cluster had fewer N-insertions in productive TCRs, according to a later genetic analysis. In vitro tests confirmed that three of the cytomegalovirus-associated TCR beta chains recognize cytomegalovirus antigens. Strong co-occurrence of HLA alleles, especially DR and DQ, made assigning TCR associations to individual alleles difficult. Cytomegalovirus status was reported to be diagnosed by the classifier with high specificity and sensitivity in both the original and validation cohorts. In a later analysis, HLA-associated TCR beta chains were found to be more clonally expanded and to have lower generation probabilities than equally common non-associated chains. While some public TCRs were present in many individuals, most TCR sequences turned up only very rarely across donors. A later analysis found that most CMV-associated TCR beta chains appeared HLA-restricted, with HLA associations seemingly driven largely by CMV exposure. A further reported finding was that TCR beta sequences accurately predicted the HLA-A and HLA-B alleles for most subjects in the first cohort. Correlated functional status among segregating V segments might be attributable to linkage disequilibrium, but an unknown experimental factor could not be ruled out. HLA typing was unavailable for some donors at each locus, so association tests used only the typed subset. At a false discovery rate of 0.05, a later analysis linked 15,000 to 20,000 TCR beta sequences to specific HLA alleles. The sequencing pipeline was judged likely to have produced a cluster of highly shared sequence variants as a technical artifact. The authors suggested that the approach could potentially be generalized to other disease states and immunological phenotypes.

From its cysteine to its phenylalanine, the CDR3 spans 15 amino acids. Solely the CDR3 DNA is kept, with 45 bases framed from the first base. V has 6 bases trimmed and J has 2 bases trimmed; junction bases matching no gene number 9. The germline V gene gives CDR1 as MNHNS and CDR2 as SASEGT. The rearranged segments are TRBV6-1 and TRBJ2-7, with 8 junctional bases fitting TRBD2. The material sequenced was PBMCs. The sequence was obtained from a woman aged 50 to 65 in good health and CMV-seropositive. DNA sequence: TGTGCCAGCAGCCCGGGGGGGCAGGGAGCCTACGAGCAGTACTTC. This codes for CASSPGGQGAYEQYF.